This is a list of T cell receptor beta chains from one sample in a study of graft-versus-host responses after intestinal transplantation. Assay used: immunoSEQ multiplex PCR; TCRdb lists only in-frame clones, some missing. The table lists approximately 100,000 clones, roughly 82% of them singletons. The sample was PBMCs, taken 255 days after intestinal transplant. These receptors were obtained from a human patient who received an intestinal transplant, so some T cells may come from the graft donor. Each CDR3 is given with its conserved first and last residue. The D gene is left open where the match is weak. Size is omitted from some rows. Given values are once, few, many or a class for expanded clones.

V gene: TRBV2
D gene: TRBD1
CDR3 length: 15
J gene: TRBJ1-2
clone size: -
CDR3 protein: CASRNGDRTNYGYTF
CDR3 DNA: TGTGCCAGCAGAAACGGGGACAGAACTAACTATGGCTACACCTTC

V gene: TRBV27
D gene: TRBD2
CDR3 length: 16
J gene: TRBJ2-5
clone size: -
CDR3 protein: CASSPPGLAGAKTQYF
CDR3 DNA: TGTGCCAGCAGTCCTCCGGGACTAGCGGGAGCGAAGACCCAGTACTTC

V gene: TRBV15
D gene: TRBD1
CDR3 length: 18
J gene: TRBJ2-4
clone size: -
CDR3 protein: CATSRDLPGQGAKNIQYF
CDR3 DNA: TGTGCCACCAGCAGAGACCTTCCGGGACAGGGGGCCAAAAACATTCAGTACTTC

V gene: TRBV27
D gene: -
CDR3 length: 16
J gene: TRBJ1-4
clone size: -
CDR3 protein: CASSPLVLGGDEKLFF
CDR3 DNA: TGTGCCAGCAGTCCGCTCGTTTTAGGGGGGGATGAAAAACTGTTTTTT

V gene: TRBV9
D gene: TRBD1
CDR3 length: 16
J gene: TRBJ1-6
clone size: -
CDR3 protein: CASSGLQGAIMAPLHF
CDR3 DNA: TGTGCCAGCAGCGGACTACAGGGGGCAATAATGGCACCCCTCCACTTT

V gene: TRBV7-9
D gene: TRBD1
CDR3 length: 18
J gene: TRBJ2-1
clone size: -
CDR3 protein: CASSLAGLQGGFHNEQFF
CDR3 DNA: TGTGCCAGCAGCTTAGCGGGCCTACAGGGGGGATTCCACAATGAGCAGTTCTTC

V gene: TRBV5-1
D gene: -
CDR3 length: 19
J gene: TRBJ2-7
clone size: -
CDR3 protein: CASSLFPRLGRPSSYEQYF
CDR3 DNA: TGCGCCAGCAGCTTGTTCCCGCGGCTAGGGAGGCCGAGCTCCTACGAGCAGTACTTC

V gene: TRBV27
D gene: TRBD2
CDR3 length: 14
J gene: TRBJ2-7
clone size: -
CDR3 protein: CASSLEAGGSEQYF
CDR3 DNA: TGTGCCAGCAGTTTAGAGGCGGGAGGATCCGAGCAGTACTTC

V gene: TRBV28
D gene: -
CDR3 length: 14
J gene: TRBJ1-2
clone size: -
CDR3 protein: CASSPGLGLYGYTF
CDR3 DNA: TGTGCCAGCAGTCCCGGACTGGGACTCTATGGCTACACCTTC

V gene: TRBV28
D gene: TRBD1
CDR3 length: 12
J gene: TRBJ1-2
clone size: few
CDR3 protein: CATSNRGLGYTF
CDR3 DNA: TGTGCCACCTCAAACAGGGGGCTCGGCTACACCTTC

V gene: TRBV2
D gene: -
CDR3 length: 13
J gene: TRBJ2-5
clone size: -
CDR3 protein: CASRYRGGETQYF
CDR3 DNA: TGTGCCAGCAGATACAGAGGGGGAGAGACCCAGTACTTC

V gene: TRBV12-1
D gene: -
CDR3 length: 16
J gene: TRBJ2-7
clone size: few
CDR3 protein: CASSFARTGATYEQYF
CDR3 DNA: TGTGCCAGCAGCTTTGCGCGAACAGGGGCCACCTACGAGCAGTACTTC

V gene: TRBV28
D gene: -
CDR3 length: 12
J gene: TRBJ1-5
clone size: -
CDR3 protein: CASSPSNQPQHF
CDR3 DNA: TGTGCCAGCAGTCCCTCAAATCAGCCCCAGCATTTT

V gene: TRBV5-4
D gene: TRBD1
CDR3 length: 15
J gene: TRBJ2-5
clone size: -
CDR3 protein: CASSYSMTGGETQYF
CDR3 DNA: TGTGCCAGCAGCTACTCCATGACAGGGGGAGAGACCCAGTACTTC

V gene: TRBV2
D gene: -
CDR3 length: 14
J gene: TRBJ2-1
clone size: few
CDR3 protein: CASSERWEVDEQFF
CDR3 DNA: TGTGCCAGCAGTGAGCGGTGGGAGGTCGATGAGCAGTTCTTC

V gene: TRBV6-6
D gene: -
CDR3 length: 14
J gene: TRBJ2-5
clone size: -
CDR3 protein: CASSQAGQQETQYF
CDR3 DNA: TGTGCCAGCAGTCAAGCGGGTCAGCAAGAGACCCAGTACTTC

V gene: TRBV19
D gene: TRBD1
CDR3 length: 16
J gene: TRBJ1-1
clone size: -
CDR3 protein: CASSILTGQGNTEAFF
CDR3 DNA: TGTGCCAGTAGTATTTTGACAGGGCAGGGGAACACTGAAGCTTTCTTT

V gene: TRBV18
D gene: -
CDR3 length: 16
J gene: TRBJ1-4
clone size: -
CDR3 protein: CASSPRSAGVGEKLFF
CDR3 DNA: TGTGCCAGCTCACCAAGGAGCGCAGGGGTCGGCGAAAAACTGTTTTTT

V gene: TRBV4-1
D gene: TRBD1
CDR3 length: 15
J gene: TRBJ2-2
clone size: -
CDR3 protein: CASSLGTGDTGELFF
CDR3 DNA: TGCGCCAGCAGCCTCGGGACAGGGGACACCGGGGAGCTGTTTTTT

V gene: TRBV6-1
D gene: -
CDR3 length: 15
J gene: TRBJ1-5
clone size: -
CDR3 protein: CASGRDGDSNQPQHF
CDR3 DNA: TGTGCCAGTGGCCGGGACGGCGACTCCAATCAGCCCCAGCATTTT

V gene: TRBV27
D gene: TRBD1
CDR3 length: 15
J gene: TRBJ2-1
clone size: -
CDR3 protein: CASRQDRGTYNEQFF
CDR3 DNA: TGTGCCAGCAGGCAGGACAGGGGTACCTACAATGAGCAGTTCTTC

V gene: TRBV15
D gene: -
CDR3 length: 15
J gene: TRBJ2-2
clone size: -
CDR3 protein: CATSREGAPTGELFF
CDR3 DNA: TGTGCCACCAGCAGAGAGGGGGCTCCCACCGGGGAGCTGTTTTTT

V gene: TRBV18
D gene: TRBD1
CDR3 length: 15
J gene: TRBJ1-1
clone size: -
CDR3 protein: CASSLKRQGETEAFF
CDR3 DNA: TGTGCCAGCTCACTAAAACGACAGGGGGAGACTGAAGCTTTCTTT

V gene: TRBV19
D gene: TRBD2
CDR3 length: 15
J gene: TRBJ2-3
clone size: once
CDR3 protein: CASSAPGLHTDTQYF
CDR3 DNA: TGTGCCAGTAGTGCACCGGGACTACACACAGATACGCAGTATTTT

V gene: TRBV27
D gene: -
CDR3 length: 14
J gene: TRBJ1-4
clone size: -
CDR3 protein: CASSFVPGNEKLFF
CDR3 DNA: TGTGCCAGCAGTTTTGTCCCCGGCAATGAAAAACTGTTTTTT

V gene: TRBV28
D gene: -
CDR3 length: 12
J gene: TRBJ1-2
clone size: -
CDR3 protein: CASSSGRDGYTF
CDR3 DNA: TGTGCCAGCAGTTCGGGCAGGGATGGCTACACCTTC

V gene: TRBV10-2
D gene: -
CDR3 length: 14
J gene: TRBJ2-7
clone size: -
CDR3 protein: CASSENWGAGEQYF
CDR3 DNA: TGCGCCAGCAGTGAGAATTGGGGGGCTGGCGAGCAGTACTTC

V gene: TRBV25-1
D gene: -
CDR3 length: 16
J gene: TRBJ2-3
clone size: once
CDR3 protein: CASSQGGGHSTDTQYF
CDR3 DNA: TGTGCCAGCAGCCAAGGGGGGGGCCATAGCACAGATACGCAGTATTTT

V gene: TRBV14
D gene: -
CDR3 length: 12
J gene: TRBJ1-1
clone size: few
CDR3 protein: CASSHRDTEAFF
CDR3 DNA: TGTGCCAGCAGCCACCGGGACACTGAAGCTTTCTTT

V gene: TRBV9
D gene: -
CDR3 length: 12
J gene: TRBJ1-5
clone size: -
CDR3 protein: CASGSYNQPQHF
CDR3 DNA: TGTGCCAGCGGTAGCTACAATCAGCCCCAGCATTTT

V gene: TRBV5-1
D gene: -
CDR3 length: 13
J gene: TRBJ1-6
clone size: -
CDR3 protein: CASSLSGNSPLHF
CDR3 DNA: TGCGCCAGCAGCTTGTCGGGTAATTCACCCCTCCACTTT

V gene: TRBV9
D gene: TRBD1
CDR3 length: 14
J gene: TRBJ1-2
clone size: -
CDR3 protein: CASSYTGGPRGYTF
CDR3 DNA: TGTGCCAGCAGTTACACAGGGGGCCCTAGGGGCTACACCTTC

V gene: TRBV7-2
D gene: TRBD2
CDR3 length: 15
J gene: TRBJ2-5
clone size: -
CDR3 protein: CASSSTSGTQETQYF
CDR3 DNA: TGTGCCAGCAGTTCGACTAGCGGGACTCAAGAGACCCAGTACTTC